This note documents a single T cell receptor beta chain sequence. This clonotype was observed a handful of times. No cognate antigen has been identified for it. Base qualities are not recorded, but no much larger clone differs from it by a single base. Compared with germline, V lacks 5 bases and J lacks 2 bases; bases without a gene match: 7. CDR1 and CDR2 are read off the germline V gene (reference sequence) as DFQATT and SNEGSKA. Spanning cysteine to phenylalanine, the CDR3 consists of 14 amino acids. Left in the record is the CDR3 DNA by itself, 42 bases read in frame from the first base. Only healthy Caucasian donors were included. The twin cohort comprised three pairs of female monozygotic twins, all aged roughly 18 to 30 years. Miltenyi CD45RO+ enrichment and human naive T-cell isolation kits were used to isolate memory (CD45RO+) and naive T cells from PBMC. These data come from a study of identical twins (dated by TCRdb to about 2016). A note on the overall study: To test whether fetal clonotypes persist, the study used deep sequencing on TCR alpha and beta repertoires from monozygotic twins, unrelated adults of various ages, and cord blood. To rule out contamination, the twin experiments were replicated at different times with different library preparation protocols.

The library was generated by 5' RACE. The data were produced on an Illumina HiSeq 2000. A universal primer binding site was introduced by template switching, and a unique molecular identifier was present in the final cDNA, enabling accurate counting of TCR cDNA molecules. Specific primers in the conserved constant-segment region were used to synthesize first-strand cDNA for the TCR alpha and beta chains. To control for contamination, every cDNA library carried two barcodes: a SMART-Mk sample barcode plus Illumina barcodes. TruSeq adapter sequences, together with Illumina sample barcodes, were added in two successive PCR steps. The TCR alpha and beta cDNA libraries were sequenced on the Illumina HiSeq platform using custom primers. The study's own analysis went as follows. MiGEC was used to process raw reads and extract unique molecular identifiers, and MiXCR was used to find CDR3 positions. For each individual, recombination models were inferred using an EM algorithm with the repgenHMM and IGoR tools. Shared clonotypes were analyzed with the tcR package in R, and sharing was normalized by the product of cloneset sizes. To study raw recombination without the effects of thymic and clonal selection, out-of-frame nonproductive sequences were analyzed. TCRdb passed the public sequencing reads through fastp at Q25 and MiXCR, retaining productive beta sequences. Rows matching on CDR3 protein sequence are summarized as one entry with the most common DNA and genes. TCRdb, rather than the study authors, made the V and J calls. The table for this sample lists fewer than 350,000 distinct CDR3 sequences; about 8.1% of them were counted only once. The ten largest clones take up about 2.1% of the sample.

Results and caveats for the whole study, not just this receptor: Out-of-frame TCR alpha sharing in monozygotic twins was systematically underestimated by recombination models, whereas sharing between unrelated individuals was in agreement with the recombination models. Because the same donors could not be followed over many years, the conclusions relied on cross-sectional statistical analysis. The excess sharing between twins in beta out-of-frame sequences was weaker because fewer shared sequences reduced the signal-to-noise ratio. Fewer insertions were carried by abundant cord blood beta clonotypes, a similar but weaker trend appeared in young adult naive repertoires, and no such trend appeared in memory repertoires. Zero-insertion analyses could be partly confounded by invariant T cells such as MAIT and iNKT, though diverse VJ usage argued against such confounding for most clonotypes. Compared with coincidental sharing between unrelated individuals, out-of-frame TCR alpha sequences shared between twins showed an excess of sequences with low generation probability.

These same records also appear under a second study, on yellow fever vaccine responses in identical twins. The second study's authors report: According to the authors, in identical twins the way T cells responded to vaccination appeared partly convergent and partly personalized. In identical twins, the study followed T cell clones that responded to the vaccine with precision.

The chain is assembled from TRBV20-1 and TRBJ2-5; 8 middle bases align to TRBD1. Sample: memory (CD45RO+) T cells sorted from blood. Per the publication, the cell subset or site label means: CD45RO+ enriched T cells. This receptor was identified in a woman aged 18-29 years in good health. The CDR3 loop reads CSAAGQGGQETQYF. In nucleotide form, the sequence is TGCAGTGCTGCCGGACAGGGCGGTCAAGAGACCCAGTACTTC.